This passage covers 9 T cell receptor beta chains from one sample sequenced in a study of cytomegalovirus exposure and HLA in healthy donors. 60 Vbeta and 13 Jbeta primers were used in PCR. Generated by immunoSEQ multiplex PCR, the TCRdb table keeps only in-frame clones and is missing some. Of 90,000 to 120,000 clones in the sample, about 84% are singletons; the top ten hold around 2%. The sample taken for sequencing was PBMCs. These receptors were collected from a man aged 30-40 years in good health and CMV-seronegative.

The chain couples TRBV11-2 to TRBJ2-1; 13 positions agree with TRBD2. V trimming: 5 bases; J trimming: 8 bases; junction bases outside the gene matches: 6. Looked up from germline, CDR1 is SGHAT and CDR2 is FQNNGV. The CDR3 has 15 residues. CDR3 protein: CASSATSGGAHEQFF. The CDR3 nucleotides read TGTGCCAGCAGCGCCACTAGCGGGGGGGCCCATGAGCAGTTCTTC.

This chain connects TRBV5-1 to TRBJ1-6; no clear D. This CDR3 comprises 15 residues. Germline V gene sequence: CDR1 SGHRS, CDR2 YFSETQ. V was shortened by 1 base and J by 4 bases, with 9 bases between the two germline ends. The chain's CDR3 is CASSLYESYNSPLHF. The DNA of the CDR3 is TGCGCCAGCAGCTTGTATGAGTCGTATAATTCACCCCTCCACTTT.

This sequence joins TRBV12-5 and TRBJ2-1, with 9 bases lining up with TRBD1. V was clipped by 0 bases and J by 3 bases; unmatched bases: 6. CDR1 is LGHNT, CDR2 FRNRAP, per germline. The CDR3 spans 17 residues. CDR3 in DNA: TGTGCTAGTGGTTTGGTTTTGGGACAGGGCTTCTACAATGAGCAGTTCTTC. Translated, it gives CASGLVLGQGFYNEQFF.

Comment on this clone: Sequence at one end of the junction differs from germline and may be a read error. The rearrangement joins TRBV7-7 to TRBJ2-2, with 9 bases fitting TRBD1. CDR1 SSHAT and CDR2 FNYEAQ come from the germline V gene (reference sequence). This CDR3 comprises 13 residues. The DNA of the CDR3 is TGTGCTAGCAGGACAGGGGTGGCCGGGGAGCTGTTTTTT. Protein: CASRTGVAGELFF.

The gene calls are TRBV2 and TRBJ1-1, with 7 nucleotides matching TRBD1. Trimming cost V 2 bases and J 0 bases; bases outside gene matches: 15. The length of the CDR3 is 19 residues. CDR1 and CDR2 (germline): SNHLY, FYNNEI. CDR3 DNA sequence: TGTGCCAGCAGTGAAAGGGGTATAGGGGGCGTTCGGATGAACACTGAAGCTTTCTTT. Its protein product is CASSERGIGGVRMNTEAFF.

The chain joins TRBV5-4 to TRBJ2-1, with a possible D match to TRBD1 (6 bases). Per germline, CDR1 SGHNT and CDR2 YYREEE (reference sequence). Trimming shortened V by 7 bases and J by 5 bases, and 13 bases separated the two germline ends. CDR3 length: 13 amino acids. The DNA for the CDR3 is TGTGCCAGCCATAATAACAGGGACAATGAGCAGTTCTTC. As protein: CASHNNRDNEQFF.

The CDR3 DNA reads as TGCGCCAGCAGCCGGCGAGGCAGAAACAATGAGCAGTTCTTC. It encodes CASSRRGRNNEQFF. The chain joins TRBV4-1 to TRBJ2-1; no reliable D call. Germline CDR1 and CDR2: MGHRA and YSYEKL. V gave up 4 bases and J gave up 5 bases, with 12 bases separating them. The CDR3 runs to 14 residues.

The chain has TRBV15 and TRBJ1-2; 7 bases match TRBD1. The V gene's germline CDR1 is LNHNV and CDR2 YYDKDF (reference sequence). This CDR3 has 15 residues. Trimming removed 4 bases from V and 0 bases from J; junction bases left unmatched: 5. The CDR3 DNA follows: TGTGCCACCAGCACCCGGGACAGAGCTAACTATGGCTACACCTTC. Translated: CATSTRDRANYGYTF. Supplemented by reference TRBV15 and TRBJ1-2, the full variable domain reads DAMVIQNPRYQVTQFGKPVTLSCSQTLNHNVMYWYQQKSSQAPKLLFHYYDKDFNNEADTPDNFQSRRPNTSFCFLDIRSPGLGDTAMYLCATSTRDRANYGYTFGSGTRLTVV.

The rearrangement uses TRBV9 and TRBJ2-5, with 8 nucleotides matching TRBD1. There are 15 residues in the CDR3. V shed 4 bases, J shed 2 bases, and the junction held 7 bases outside the gene matches. Per the germline V gene, CDR1 is SGDLS and CDR2 is YYNGEE. CDR3 DNA: TGTGCCAGCAGCCCACAGGGGGAAATTCAAGAGACCCAGTACTTC. This codes for CASSPQGEIQETQYF.